This TCR beta chain was observed in a study of T cell responses to AZD1222 COVID-19 vaccine (dated by TCRdb to the early 2020s). With respect to the entire study: TCR sequencing was performed for roughly 240 trial participants, of whom roughly 200 were given two doses of AZD1222 and some 25 were given two doses of MenACWY control vaccine. Enrollment into the trials was organized by age into subgroups of 18-55, 56-69 and 70-plus years, and those subgroups contained approximately 160, 26 and 62 TCR-sequenced participants, respectively.

The CDR3 regions of human TCRbeta chains were subjected to immunosequencing. Regarding the original processing steps: Repertoire TCRs were matched against a reference library of SARS-CoV-2-specific TCRs generated with the MIRA antigen-specificity platform. Breadth was defined as the fraction of unique TCRs that were SARS-CoV-2-associated. Depth was defined as the fraction of total T cells that were SARS-CoV-2-associated. Using the MIRA data, every spike-specific TCR was mapped to the spike region that the TCR reacted to and assigned to either a CD4 or a CD8 class. Log10-transformed breadth and depth values were compared by one-way ANOVA with Sidak's multiple comparisons tests. TCRdb took over this immuneACCESS table, retaining in-frame rearrangements with V and J assigned. Such tables are incomplete; in checked studies, under half of the missing clones stem from an unresolved V gene, and the remainder is unexplained. V and J calls and clone size come straight from that table; D and trimming were deduced from the DNA. Here the sample has about 150,000 clones; about 90% occur a single time. The top ten constitute about 4% of the sample.

The study at large found these results: The 56-69-year group was small, and its depth increase did not reach significance, likely because of low power. Conclusions about previously exposed vaccinees were limited because only six AZD1222 recipients were SARS-CoV-2 seropositive at baseline. Participants were mostly white British, with more females than males. The authors suggested clonal diversity may have been underestimated. Nearly half of unique spike-specific TCRs reportedly recognized epitopes outside regions mutated in the B.1.351 and B.1.1.7 variants. The vaccine-associated CD4 TCRs covered the entire spike protein, and the dominant responses fell in regions 160-218 and 743-854. After two AZD1222 doses, both the breadth and the depth of spike-specific TCRs were significantly higher than at day 0 and than in MenACWY recipients. Because no day 14 peak-response samples were available, repertoires were characterized only after the peak T cell response.

In the paper's terms, the time point label means: about 28 days (+/-7) after the second vaccine dose. AZD1222 recipients given second doses at about 4 weeks or at about 12 weeks were pooled, since spike-specific TCR depth and breadth were not found to differ between the two schedules. Samples from vaccinated people were obtained from the UK trials COV001 and COV002, which included a single-blind randomized controlled phase 2/3 trial of AZD1222 (ChAdOx1 nCoV-19) in healthy adults. For TCRbeta chain sequencing, PBMC samples were collected from trial participants at day 0 and at day 28 after the second dose. About this clone: What this receptor recognizes is not known. No base-level quality is on record; no much larger clone is a single base apart.

The germline V gene supplies CDR1 SGHTA and CDR2 FQGNSA. CDR3 length: 11 amino acids, cysteine to phenylalanine. The retained sequence is limited to the CDR3, 33 bases, with the frame set at the first base. Trimming takes 5 bases off V and 12 bases off J; junction bases not matched to a gene: 4. This TCR derives from an adult who received the AZD1222 COVID-19 vaccine. The sequence links TRBV7-2 to TRBJ2-1, and 7 junctional nucleotides match TRBD1. This specimen consisted of peripheral blood, obtained 28 days after the second AZD1222 dose. The CDR3 sequence is CASSPNRGQFF. The base sequence is TGTGCCAGCAGCCCTAACAGGGGGCAGTTCTTC. Reference TRBV7-2 and TRBJ2-1 genes cover what lies past the CDR3, so the full variable domain is GAGVSQSPSNKVTEKGKDVELRCDPISGHTALYWYRQSLGQGLEFLIYFQGNSAPDKSGLPSDRFSAERTGGSVSTLTIQRTQQEDSAVYLCASSPNRGQFFGPGTRLTVL.